A selection of T cell receptor beta chains follows, all from one sample in a study of T cell repertoires in cytomegalovirus infection. Their recognized antigens are unknown. TCRdb used MiXCR to reprocess the reads, holding one entry per CDR3 protein. The sample consists of about 920,000 distinct CDR3 sequences, more than 25% of them appearing once. This material consisted of cultured CD8+ T cells from PBMCs, taken from culture after CMV antigen stimulation. These receptors all stem from a human donor in good health (CMV status not recorded). Some clones in this sample may be carry-over from other donors' samples. The CDR3 runs from the conserved cysteine through the conserved F or W. The order of the fields is V gene, D gene, clone size, J gene, CDR3 protein, CDR3 DNA. D genes are given only for firm matches. Clone sizes are given selectively: once, few, many, or a class where the clone is expanded.

TRBV11-3	TRBD2	-	TRBJ2-1	CASSLGWTSGGPTYNEQFF	TGTGCCAGCAGCTTAGGCTGGACTAGCGGGGGGCCAACATACAATGAGCAGTTCTTC
TRBV10-3	TRBD2	-	TRBJ2-5	CAISEPRGGEEETQYF	TGTGCCATCAGTGAGCCCCGGGGGGGCGAAGAAGAGACCCAGTACTTC
TRBV6-6	-	-	TRBJ2-3	CASSDPPLF	TGTGCCAGCAGTGATCCCCCACTTTTT
TRBV27	TRBD1	few	TRBJ1-3	CASSFAGGFGNTIYF	TGTGCCAGCAGTTTTGCAGGGGGCTTTGGAAACACCATATATTTT
TRBV29-1	-	few	TRBJ1-2	CSVEGNTGVTGTF	TGCAGCGTTGAAGGAAACACCGGGGTCACGGGCACCTTC
TRBV19	-	-	TRBJ1-2	CASSTTAANYGYTF	TGTGCCAGTAGTACGACGGCCGCTAACTATGGCTACACCTTC
TRBV7-9	TRBD2	few	TRBJ2-1	CASNRREASYNEQFF	TGTGCCAGCAACCGCCGGGAGGCCTCCTACAATGAGCAGTTCTTC
TRBV20-1	-	few	TRBJ2-7	CSASEGTTSYEQYF	TGCAGTGCTAGCGAGGGGACGACTTCCTACGAGCAGTACTTC
TRBV29-1	TRBD1	-	TRBJ1-6	CSVEDGTGDSPLHF	TGCAGCGTTGAAGATGGGACAGGGGATTCACCCCTCCACTTT
TRBV6-2/TRBV6-3	TRBD2	few	TRBJ2-1	CASSYSALAGYNEQFF	TGTGCCAGCAGTTACTCGGCCCTAGCGGGTTACAATGAGCAGTTCTTC
TRBV12-5	-	-	TRBJ1-1	CASGLEWGTEAFF	TGTGCTAGTGGTTTGGAGTGGGGAACTGAAGCTTTCTTT
TRBV7-9	TRBD1	few	TRBJ2-1	CASSPGTGPNEQFF	TGTGCCAGCAGCCCCGGGACAGGGCCGAATGAGCAGTTCTTC
TRBV28	-	-	TRBJ2-4	CASSTSGKRNIQYF	-
TRBV28	-	-	TRBJ1-2	CASSNSAGYNYGYTF	TGTGCCAGCAGCAACTCAGCAGGATATAACTATGGCTACACCTTC
TRBV7-9	-	many	TRBJ2-7	CASSLVDYPYEQYF	TGTGCCAGCAGCTTAGTGGACTATCCCTACGAGCAGTACTTC
TRBV27	-	-	TRBJ2-1	CASKVGYHSYNEQFF	TGTGCCAGCAAAGTTGGGTACCACTCCTACAATGAGCAGTTCTTC
TRBV6-8	-	-	TRBJ1-1	CAAAGDGNPEAFF	TGTGCAGCCGCGGGAGACGGGAACCCTGAAGCTTTCTTT
TRBV12-3/TRBV12-4	-	-	TRBJ2-1	CASSGGTDNEQFF	TGTGCCAGCAGTGGGGGGACGGATAACGAGCAGTTCTTC
TRBV7-2	-	many	TRBJ2-3	CASSLMGSPDTQYF	TGTGCCAGCAGCCTAATGGGTTCACCAGATACGCAGTATTTT
TRBV7-9	TRBD2	few	TRBJ2-3	CASSSLEAGFTDTQYF	TGTGCCAGCAGCTCCCTCGAAGCGGGGTTCACAGATACGCAGTATTTT
TRBV4-1	-	-	TRBJ1-6	CASKPMNTNYNSPLHF	TGCGCCAGCAAGCCTATGAATACTAACTATAATTCACCCCTCCACTTT
TRBV27	-	few	TRBJ1-1	CASSLPHRPNTEAFF	TGTGCCAGCAGTTTACCCCACCGACCCAACACTGAAGCTTTCTTT
TRBV2	-	-	TRBJ1-2	CASSLYREREGYTF	TGTGCCAGCAGCCTGTACAGGGAACGCGAAGGCTACACCTTC
TRBV4-3	-	-	TRBJ1-2	CASSQEGIPSFDYGYTF	TGCGCCAGCAGCCAAGAAGGGATTCCCTCTTTCGACTATGGCTACACCTTC
TRBV7-8	-	many	TRBJ1-1	CASSLDREATEAFF	TGTGCCAGCAGCTTAGACAGGGAGGCCACTGAAGCTTTCTTT
TRBV6-2/TRBV6-3	-	-	TRBJ2-1	CASSYSGSYEQFF	TGTGCCAGCAGTTACTCGGGTAGCTATGAGCAGTTCTTC
TRBV7-6	-	-	TRBJ2-1	CASSLSAGDEQFF	TGTGCCAGCAGCTTATCCGCAGGGGATGAGCAGTTCTTC
TRBV6-2/TRBV6-3	-	-	TRBJ2-5	CASSLGEWETQYF	TGTGCCAGCAGCCTCGGAGAGTGGGAGACCCAGTACTTC
TRBV7-2	-	few	TRBJ2-1	CASSPSSRYHNEQFF	TGTGCCAGCAGCCCCTCGAGCCGGTACCACAATGAGCAGTTCTTC
TRBV6-2/TRBV6-3	-	-	TRBJ1-1	CASSYLYNGSTEAFF	TGTGCCAGCAGTTACTTGTATAACGGAAGCACTGAAGCTTTCTTT
TRBV28	TRBD2	-	TRBJ2-4	CASSPDWRGGFVKNIQYF	TGTGCCAGCAGTCCGGACTGGCGGGGGGGCTTTGTCAAAAACATTCAGTACTTC
TRBV5-6	TRBD1	-	TRBJ1-6	CASSLKPRTGYNSPLHF	TGTGCCAGCAGCTTGAAGCCCAGGACAGGGTATAATTCACCCCTCCACTTT
TRBV28	-	-	TRBJ2-5	CASRRTETQYF	TGTGCCAGCAGGAGGACGGAGACCCAGTACTTC
TRBV19	-	-	TRBJ2-1	CASSVDPGHPIPEQFF	TGTGCCAGTAGCGTCGACCCGGGACACCCTATACCTGAGCAGTTCTTC
TRBV18	-	few	TRBJ2-1	CASSLSRRGDYNEQFF	TGTGCCAGCTCCCTCTCGAGGAGGGGAGACTACAATGAGCAGTTCTTC
TRBV9	-	-	TRBJ2-3	CASSAPPEPDTQYF	TGTGCCAGCAGCGCCCCTCCGGAGCCAGATACGCAGTATTTT
TRBV7-6	-	-	TRBJ2-5	CASSLVRVPQETQYF	TGTGCCAGCAGCTTAGTAAGGGTTCCCCAAGAGACCCAGTACTTC
TRBV2	-	few	TRBJ2-2	CANTRNTGELFF	TGTGCCAACACCAGGAACACCGGGGAGCTGTTTTTT
TRBV28	TRBD1	many	TRBJ1-1	CASSLTGGGTEAFF	TGTGCCAGCAGCCTAACAGGGGGAGGGACTGAAGCTTTCTTT
TRBV6-1	-	-	TRBJ2-2	CASREDTRNTGELFF	TGTGCCAGCAGAGAAGACACTAGGAACACCGGGGAGCTGTTTTTT
TRBV6-2/TRBV6-3	TRBD2	-	TRBJ2-3	CASSQGLAGGSSTDTQYF	TGTGCCAGCAGCCAAGGGCTAGCGGGGGGCAGCAGCACAGATACGCAGTATTTT
TRBV25-1	-	-	TRBJ1-2	CASSVGRPVANYGYTF	TGTGCCAGCAGTGTGGGCAGGCCCGTAGCTAACTATGGCTACACCTTC
TRBV2	-	few	TRBJ1-4	CASKGRNPNEKLFF	TGTGCCAGCAAGGGGCGGAACCCTAATGAAAAACTGTTTTTT
TRBV6-1	TRBD1	-	TRBJ2-1	CASSERGQVYSEQFF	TGTGCCAGCAGTGAAAGGGGACAGGTTTATAGTGAGCAGTTCTTC
TRBV10-3	-	-	TRBJ2-7	CAISESNSYEQYF	TGTGCCATCAGTGAGTCGAACAGCTACGAGCAGTACTTC
TRBV2	-	few	TRBJ1-1	CASSEAGAVEAFF	TGTGCCAGCAGTGAAGCGGGGGCAGTTGAAGCTTTCTTT
TRBV20-1	TRBD1	-	TRBJ2-3	CSARDLRDRTTTDTQYF	TGCAGTGCTAGAGATCTCCGGGACAGGACCACCACAGATACGCAGTATTTT
TRBV28	-	-	TRBJ2-2	CASSFIDGELFF	TGTGCCAGCAGTTTCATCGACGGGGAGCTGTTTTTT
TRBV7-6	TRBD2	-	TRBJ2-1	CASSLDAGGYNEQFF	TGTGCCAGCAGCTTAGACGCGGGGGGTTACAATGAGCAGTTCTTC
TRBV14	-	few	TRBJ1-2	CASSQSSGRLDYGYTF	TGTGCCAGCAGCCAATCAAGCGGACGATTAGACTATGGCTACACCTTC
TRBV7-8	-	-	TRBJ1-5	CASSVVGRAQHF	TGTGCCAGCAGCGTCGTGGGGCGGGCCCAGCATTTT
TRBV15	TRBD1	few	TRBJ2-1	CATSSPGGAWSEQFF	TGTGCCACCAGCAGTCCAGGGGGTGCTTGGTCTGAGCAGTTCTTC
TRBV7-4	-	-	TRBJ2-7	CASYSEGVYEQYF	TGTGCCAGCTACTCGGAGGGTGTCTACGAGCAGTACTTC
TRBV7-9	-	many	TRBJ2-3	CASTFLGETDTQYF	TGTGCCAGCACCTTCCTGGGCGAAACAGATACGCAGTATTTT